A selection of T cell receptor beta chains follows, all from one sample in a study of control samples from healthy donors and cancer patients. Libraries were prepared by immunoSEQ multiplex PCR; TCRdb keeps only in-frame clonotypes and omits some of them. The sample yields approximately 100,000 clones, just over 85% seen once. The specimen sequenced was blood. The receptors were sampled from a man aged 25-40 years in good health. Each CDR3 is given with its conserved first and last residue. Fields, in order: CDR3 protein, J gene, V gene.

CDR3: CASSQEGWRLAGERDTGELFF; J: TRBJ2-2; V: TRBV3-1/TRBV3-2
CDR3: CASSYAGSGSPLHF; J: TRBJ1-6; V: TRBV6-2/TRBV6-3
CDR3: CASSVGASDQETQYF; J: TRBJ2-5; V: TRBV9
CDR3: CASSLEGVGYTF; J: TRBJ1-2; V: TRBV5-1
CDR3: CAISALRGQSNQPQHF; J: TRBJ1-5; V: TRBV10-3
CDR3: CASRDLSGTGAYEQYF; J: TRBJ2-7; V: TRBV5-6
CDR3: CASSREGTVLGTGANVLTF; J: TRBJ2-6; V: TRBV19
CDR3: CATSADRRSNQPQHF; J: TRBJ1-5; V: TRBV15
CDR3: CASSPLLAGGPDTGELFF; J: TRBJ2-2; V: TRBV7-9
CDR3: CASSLGTGARQPQHF; J: TRBJ1-5; V: TRBV11-2
CDR3: CASSWASSGVHEQYF; J: TRBJ2-7; V: TRBV5-6
CDR3: CASSQNSRVPETQYF; J: TRBJ2-5; V: TRBV3-1/TRBV3-2
CDR3: CASSLSSGGYGYTF; J: TRBJ1-2; V: TRBV28
CDR3: CASSIAGTYQETQYF; J: TRBJ2-5; V: TRBV5-1
CDR3: CASSRDGPVGLPSPEYF; J: TRBJ2-3; V: TRBV4-1
CDR3: CASSSIPGLASTDTQYF; J: TRBJ2-3; V: TRBV5-1
CDR3: CAISEPRQGAGSYNSPLHF; J: TRBJ1-6; V: TRBV10-3
CDR3: CATRTGTGGFGELFF; J: TRBJ2-2; V: TRBV2
CDR3: CARGGGTGNTIYF; J: TRBJ1-3; V: TRBV21-1
CDR3: CASSQVVFGTGVTDTQYF; J: TRBJ2-3; V: TRBV4-1
CDR3: CASSLTGTVDGYTF; J: TRBJ1-2; V: TRBV7-9
CDR3: CASGRAWGGADHEQYF; J: TRBJ2-7; V: TRBV12-5
CDR3: CASRGSGPYNEQFF; J: TRBJ2-1; V: TRBV5-1
CDR3: CASSLLSGRGDTQYF; J: TRBJ2-3; V: TRBV5-6
CDR3: CASRPQGYNEQFF; J: TRBJ2-1; V: TRBV11-2
CDR3: CSASDSTDTQYF; J: TRBJ2-3; V: TRBV20-1
CDR3: CASSVVGLLDTQYF; J: TRBJ2-3; V: TRBV9
CDR3: CASSLGGVGQPQHF; J: TRBJ1-5; V: TRBV5-6
CDR3: CASGIRNTGELFF; J: TRBJ2-2; V: TRBV2
CDR3: CASSFDKGAGNTIYF; J: TRBJ1-3; V: TRBV7-8
CDR3: CASSSLFQQFF; J: TRBJ2-1; V: TRBV28
CDR3: CASRHEGATNEKLFF; J: TRBJ1-4; V: TRBV2
CDR3: CASSLIGLANTGELFF; J: TRBJ2-2; V: TRBV7-9
CDR3: CAWSVRPAGASSQPQHF; J: TRBJ1-5; V: TRBV30
CDR3: CSAAQEKLFF; J: TRBJ1-4; V: TRBV20-1
CDR3: CASSEGANVLTF; J: TRBJ2-6; V: TRBV2
CDR3: CASSPRTALPWEQYF; J: TRBJ2-7; V: TRBV11-3
CDR3: CASSQGEGSGDTQYF; J: TRBJ2-3; V: TRBV4-1
CDR3: CASRERGGLGQGGWLEQYF; J: TRBJ2-7; V: TRBV21-1
CDR3: CASSLVGDSETQYF; J: TRBJ2-5; V: TRBV5-1
CDR3: CASSLDYGTSGSYRGNEQFF; J: TRBJ2-1; V: TRBV11-3
CDR3: CASSDDPNYGYTF; J: TRBJ1-2; V: TRBV2
CDR3: CASSLGGGGVTGELFF; J: TRBJ2-2; V: TRBV7-2
CDR3: CASRNNMGEQFF; J: TRBJ2-1; V: TRBV12-3/TRBV12-4
CDR3: CASSEGDSYNEQFF; J: TRBJ2-1; V: TRBV6-4
CDR3: CASSVGGAVETQYF; J: TRBJ2-5; V: TRBV9
CDR3: CASSPGQGETGELFF; J: TRBJ2-2; V: TRBV11-3
CDR3: CASSDHTYEQYF; J: TRBJ2-7; V: TRBV10-2
CDR3: CASETGDEISHEQYF; J: TRBJ2-7; V: TRBV6-5
CDR3: CASSQDVGRGMTGELFF; J: TRBJ2-2; V: TRBV4-2
CDR3: CASMGQDYGYTF; J: TRBJ1-2; V: TRBV19
CDR3: CASSPSGQTYNYGYTF; J: TRBJ1-2; V: TRBV4-1
CDR3: CASSKLADSNYEQYF; J: TRBJ2-7; V: TRBV21-1
CDR3: CASSLVSSGELFF; J: TRBJ2-2; V: TRBV5-4
CDR3: CASSQGGRELFF; J: TRBJ2-2; V: TRBV12-3/TRBV12-4
CDR3: CASSVGGLHGSEADTQYF; J: TRBJ2-3; V: TRBV9